This is a list of T cell receptor beta chains from one sample in a study of OX40 agonist ivuxolimab in advanced cancers. Clones were sequenced by immunoSEQ multiplex PCR, and TCRdb holds only the in-frame ones, with some missing. The data hold some 51,000 clones, with 75% to 90% observed a single time. This material consisted of CD4+ or CD8+ T cells sorted from blood, taken in a trial of the OX40 agonist ivuxolimab. The receptors originated from an adult with an advanced solid tumor such as melanoma, head and neck, liver or kidney cancer. CDR3s include the opening cysteine and the closing phenylalanine or tryptophan. The order of the fields is clone size, V gene, D gene, J gene, CDR3 DNA, CDR3 protein. The D gene is left open where the match is weak. Only some rows state a clone size, as once, few, many or a class for expanded clones.

NA	TRBV13	NA	TRBJ2-7	TGTGCCAGCAGCGTAAACGAGCAGTACTTC	CASSVNEQYF
NA	TRBV27	TRBD1	TRBJ2-7	TGTGCCAGCAGTGTCCACCAGGGGGCGCGGGACGAGCAGTACTTC	CASSVHQGARDEQYF
NA	TRBV4-3	NA	TRBJ2-7	TGCGCCAGCAGCCAAGATTACAGCTCCTACGAGCAGTACTTC	CASSQDYSSYEQYF
NA	TRBV7-6	TRBD1	TRBJ1-2	TGTGCCAGCAGCCAGAGTTCGTATAAGGGACAGGGGGCGCCTGGCTACACCTTC	CASSQSSYKGQGAPGYTF
NA	TRBV9	TRBD1	TRBJ1-6	TGTGCCAGCAGCTCAGGGGGGGGGTCACCCCTCCACTTT	CASSSGGGSPLHF
NA	TRBV2	NA	TRBJ2-5	TGTGCCGGGGAACTAGTGGGGGGGCCGTCACCAGAGACCCAGTACTTC	CAGELVGGPSPETQYF
NA	TRBV18	NA	TRBJ1-3	TGTGCCAGCTCACCACCGGTAGGGGCTGGAAACACCATATATTTT	CASSPPVGAGNTIYF
few	TRBV5-6	TRBD1	TRBJ2-1	TGTGCCAGCAGCTTGGGACAGGGCTGGTCCCACAATGAGCAGTTCTTC	CASSLGQGWSHNEQFF
medium-sized	TRBV7-2	NA	TRBJ2-3	TGTGCCAGCAGGCCACAGGGAGGCACAGATACGCAGTATTTT	CASRPQGGTDTQYF
NA	TRBV11-2	NA	TRBJ1-1	TGTGCCAGCAGAACCTACCAGGGGACTAACACTGAAGCTTTCTTT	CASRTYQGTNTEAFF
NA	TRBV7-8	NA	TRBJ2-1	TGTGCCAGCAGCTTATGGGGGAGCTCCTACAATGAGCAGTTCTTC	CASSLWGSSYNEQFF
NA	TRBV9	NA	TRBJ2-7	TGTGCCAGCAGCGTAGGCTGGGCAGGCGAGCAGTACTTC	CASSVGWAGEQYF
NA	TRBV27	NA	TRBJ2-1	TGTGCCAGCAGCGATACGGGACCTTCAAATGAGCAGTTCTTC	CASSDTGPSNEQFF
NA	TRBV7-3	NA	TRBJ2-2	TGTGCCAGCAGCCCCACAAAAACGAACACCGGGGAGCTGTTTTTT	CASSPTKTNTGELFF
NA	TRBV27	NA	TRBJ1-2	TGTGCCAGCAGTTTATCGAGGAGGGTTGGTCAGAACTATGGCTACACCTTC	CASSLSRRVGQNYGYTF
few	TRBV2	NA	TRBJ2-2	TGTGCCAGCGGTCCTACAAACACCGGGGAGCTGTTTTTT	CASGPTNTGELFF
NA	TRBV5-6	TRBD1	TRBJ2-7	TGTGCCAGCAGCCCGACAGGGTCCTACGAGCAGTACTTC	CASSPTGSYEQYF
NA	TRBV5-1	NA	TRBJ2-6	TGCGCCAGCAGCTTGGCCCGGGTTCCTGGGGCCAACGTCCTGACTTTC	CASSLARVPGANVLTF
NA	TRBV7-6	NA	TRBJ2-7	TGTGCCAGCAGCTTAGGTGGGGGGGCGTTTGAGCAGTACTTC	CASSLGGGAFEQYF
NA	TRBV4-2	TRBD1	TRBJ1-1	TGTGCCAGCAGCCCCGGGACAGGGTGGACTGAAGCTTTCTTT	CASSPGTGWTEAFF
NA	TRBV15	NA	TRBJ2-7	TGTGCCACCAGCGTTCAAGGGGGGAGCGACGAGCAGTACTTC	CATSVQGGSDEQYF
many	TRBV2	TRBD1	TRBJ2-3	TGTGCCAGCAGTGAGACAGGGGGCAGCACAGATACGCAGTATTTT	CASSETGGSTDTQYF
NA	TRBV4-2	NA	TRBJ1-4	TGTGCCAGCAGCCTTCTACTCTCGGGAGAGGATGAAAAACTGTTTTTT	CASSLLLSGEDEKLFF
NA	TRBV4-3	TRBD2	TRBJ2-3	TGCGCCAGCAGCCCCGAGCGGGGTGCCACAGATACGCAGTATTTT	CASSPERGATDTQYF
NA	TRBV7-8	NA	TRBJ1-3	TGTGCCAGCAGCTTAGCGGCAAATTCTGGAAACACCATATATTTT	CASSLAANSGNTIYF
NA	TRBV4-2	NA	TRBJ1-1	TGTGCCAGCAGCCAAAAGCTCGTGGGCACTGAAGCTTTCTTT	CASSQKLVGTEAFF
few	TRBV6-5	NA	TRBJ2-5	TGTGCCAGCCAGGGCGAGACCCAGTACTTC	CASQGETQYF
NA	TRBV9	TRBD1	TRBJ2-2	TGTGCCAGCAGCGTAGAGGACAGGGGGTTCACCGGGGAGCTGTTTTTT	CASSVEDRGFTGELFF
NA	TRBV6-1	NA	TRBJ2-5	TGTGCCAGCAGTGAAAGTGGGGTGAAGCCGGCAGAGACCCAGTACTTC	CASSESGVKPAETQYF
NA	TRBV7-8	NA	TRBJ2-5	TGTGCCAGCAGCCCGTATTTGGGGACTGATGGGGAGACCCAGTACTTC	CASSPYLGTDGETQYF
few	TRBV9	NA	TRBJ2-7	TGTGCCAGCAGCCAAGGACAGAGCTCCTACGAGCAGTACTTC	CASSQGQSSYEQYF
NA	TRBV6-5	NA	TRBJ1-1	TGTGCCAGCAGTTATCCTCCAGGCCCTAACACTGAAGCTTTCTTT	CASSYPPGPNTEAFF
NA	TRBV6-1	NA	TRBJ2-1	TGTGCCAGCACCCTCCAGAGGGAGCAGTTCTTC	CASTLQREQFF
once	TRBV4-3	NA	TRBJ2-2	TGCGCCAGCAGCCAACAGGAGGTTTCGGCCGGGGAGCTGTTTTTT	CASSQQEVSAGELFF
medium-sized	TRBV11-2	NA	TRBJ2-7	TGTGCCAGCAGCCTAACCTACGGGCAGTACTTC	CASSLTYGQYF
NA	TRBV5-1	TRBD1	TRBJ2-7	TGCGCCAGCAGCTTGTGGGCAGGGGGCTACGAGCAGTACTTC	CASSLWAGGYEQYF
once	TRBV18	NA	TRBJ2-7	TGTGCCAGCTCGTGGACGGACAACAATTTATACTACGAGCAGTACTTC	CASSWTDNNLYYEQYF
NA	TRBV13	NA	TRBJ2-7	TGTGCCAGCAGCTCCCGGTGGGAGCAGTACTTC	CASSSRWEQYF
NA	TRBV25-1	NA	TRBJ1-2	TGTGCCAGCAGTTTTCTGGATGAGTACTATGGCTACACCTTC	CASSFLDEYYGYTF
NA	TRBV9	NA	TRBJ2-2	TGTGCCAGCCACGGAGACACCTCGAACACCGGGGAGCTGTTTTTT	CASHGDTSNTGELFF
NA	TRBV9	NA	TRBJ1-1	TGTGCCAGCAGCGTAGATGAGGGCTTTTCTGAAGCTTTCTTT	CASSVDEGFSEAFF
NA	TRBV2	TRBD1	TRBJ1-5	TGTGCCAGCAGTGAAGTGCCAGGGGGCATCTATAGCAATCAGCCCCAGCATTTT	CASSEVPGGIYSNQPQHF